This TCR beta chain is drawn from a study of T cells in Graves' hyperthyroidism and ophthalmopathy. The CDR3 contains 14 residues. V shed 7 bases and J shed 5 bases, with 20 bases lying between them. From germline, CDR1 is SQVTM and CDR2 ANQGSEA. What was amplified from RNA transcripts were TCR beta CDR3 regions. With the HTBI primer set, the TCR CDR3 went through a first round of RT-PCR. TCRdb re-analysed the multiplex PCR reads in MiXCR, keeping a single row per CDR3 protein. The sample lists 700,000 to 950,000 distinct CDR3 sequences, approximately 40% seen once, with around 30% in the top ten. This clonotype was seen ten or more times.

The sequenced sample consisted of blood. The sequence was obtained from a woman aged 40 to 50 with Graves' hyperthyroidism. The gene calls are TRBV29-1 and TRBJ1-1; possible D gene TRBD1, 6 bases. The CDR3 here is CSAGDKRIVTEAFF. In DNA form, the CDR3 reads TGCAGCGCTGGGGACAAAAGGATCGTGACTGAAGCTTTCTTT.